Following are 10 T cell receptor beta chains from one sample sequenced in a study of cytomegalovirus exposure and HLA in healthy donors. The PCR employed 60 Vbeta primers together with 13 Jbeta primers. Produced via immunoSEQ multiplex PCR; TCRdb's table is partial and in-frame only. Of 150,000 to 200,000 clones listed, 62% were seen once; the top ten hold around 3%. The sequenced material came from PBMCs. The receptors were sampled from a middle-aged man in good health and CMV-seronegative.

In this sample, this clone turned up once. This chain joins TRBV2 and TRBJ1-4; TRBD1 matches 7 bases. The V and J ends lost 5 bases and 7 bases, in that order; junction bases with no gene match: 13. CDR3 size: 16 residues. Germline CDR1 is SNHLY and CDR2 is FYNNEI. The chain's CDR3 is CASSSRQGLRGEKLFF. CDR3 DNA sequence: TGTGCCAGCAGTTCCCGACAGGGCCTTAGGGGTGAAAAACTGTTTTTT.

The chain combines TRBV19 with TRBJ2-2, with D uncertain. The CDR3 loop spans 13 amino acids. In germline, CDR1 is LNHDA, CDR2 SQIVND (reference sequence). The V and J ends lost 5 bases and 6 bases respectively, with 10 bases between them. CDR3 residues: CASSYMSSGELFF. The CDR3 nucleotides are TGTGCCAGTAGTTACATGTCGTCCGGGGAGCTGTTTTTT.

V gene TRBV6-5 combines with J gene TRBJ2-4, with 14 nucleotides matching TRBD2. V gave up 6 bases and J gave up 7 bases; unmatched junction bases: 5. Germline V gene lookup returns CDR1 MNHEY and CDR2 SVGAGI. The CDR3 totals 15 residues. The CDR3 DNA reads TGTGCCAGCAGACCGGGACTAGCGGGAGCGAACATTCAGTACTTC. Translated: CASRPGLAGANIQYF.

This chain joins TRBV5-4 and TRBJ2-1; D is possibly TRBD1 (7 bases). Germline CDR1 SGHNT, CDR2 YYREEE (reference sequence). The V end lost 2 bases, the J end lost 3 bases, and 15 bases lay between the germline ends. The CDR3 runs 16 residues. The DNA for the CDR3 is TGTGCCAGCAGCTTTGGGGGCGGGACAGACTACAATGAGCAGTTCTTC. Translating gives CASSFGGGTDYNEQFF.

The chain links TRBV2 to TRBJ1-6; D remains ambiguous. Trimming removed 6 bases at V and 9 bases at J, with 12 bases between. Germline CDR1 and CDR2: SNHLY and FYNNEI. The CDR3 length is 13 residues. CDR3 coding DNA: TGTGCCAGCAGCCGTCCCGGGAGTTCACCCCTCCACTTT. This translates into CASSRPGSSPLHF.

The rearrangement joins TRBV6-1 to TRBJ1-1; D remains ambiguous. The CDR3 runs to 13 residues. Germline V gene data show CDR1 as MNHNS and CDR2 as SASEGT. Trimming pared 1 base from V and 5 bases from J, leaving 8 bases between. This CDR3 reads CASSEVEETEAFF. Here the CDR3 DNA reads TGTGCCAGCAGTGAAGTAGAGGAGACTGAAGCTTTCTTT.

The J gene is TRBJ2-1, the V gene TRBV6-5, with 8 positions matching TRBD1. This CDR3 region has 15 residues. With 5 bases clipped from V and 5 bases from J, the junction kept 8 bases outside the gene matches. Germline CDR1 is MNHEY and CDR2 is SVGAGI. The CDR3 here is CASSPDRGSDNEQFF. The CDR3 nucleotides read TGTGCCAGCAGTCCCGACAGGGGATCGGACAATGAGCAGTTCTTC.

The rearrangement links TRBV5-1 to TRBJ2-5; TRBD1 is a possible D gene (5 bases). Trimming took off 0 bases at V and 5 bases at J, with 14 bases between the two ends. The CDR3 has 15 residues. Germline CDR1 is SGHRS and CDR2 is YFSETQ. DNA for the CDR3: TGCGCCAGCAGCTTGGGTACAAAAAAGGGGGAGACCCAGTACTTC. It is translated as CASSLGTKKGETQYF.

This clone was seen a few times. This chain connects TRBV5-1 to TRBJ2-1; a weak D match, TRBD2 (5 bases). This CDR3 contains 13 residues. The V end was cut by 5 bases, the J end by 7 bases, with 13 bases between. CDR1 is SGHRS, CDR2 YFSETQ, per germline. CDR3 loop: CASSLLGKNEQFF. The CDR3, as DNA: TGCGCCAGCAGTTTACTAGGAAAAAATGAGCAGTTCTTC.

This chain joins TRBV4-2 and TRBJ2-3, with 7 nucleotides matching TRBD2. The V gene end was trimmed by 0 bases and the J gene end by 3 bases; junction bases not matched to a gene: 3. Germline CDR1 LGHNA, CDR2 YNFKEQ. The CDR3 totals 15 residues. The CDR3 loop reads CASSQETRGTDTQYF. CDR3 coding DNA: TGTGCCAGCAGCCAAGAGACGCGGGGGACAGATACGCAGTATTTT.